This T cell receptor beta chain emerged from a study of beta chain features in type 1 diabetes. Only a few counts were recorded for this clone. Its antigen is as yet unknown. CDR3 size: 15 residues. Germline loops: CDR1 SGHTA, CDR2 FQGNSA. With 2 bases clipped from V and 9 bases from J, the junction kept 11 bases outside the gene matches. Study-wide findings and caveats: Insertions were fewer and deletions more numerous at VDJ junctions in type 1 diabetes patients. The naive, central memory and Treg TCRB repertoires of patients appeared to be more similar to one another than those of healthy donors. Cells with high TCR expression could be over-represented when cDNA is sequenced.

The investigators reverse transcribed all of the isolated RNA, so they sequenced expressed TCRB transcripts. Mean read depth for naive, central memory and regulatory T cell samples was approximately 3.57 million reads. Generated by immunoSEQ multiplex PCR, the TCRdb table keeps only in-frame clones and is missing some. Of tens of thousands of clones listed, roughly 60% are singletons. This TCR was recovered from a woman between 18 and 29 years old in good health. The specimen was Tregs from blood. The V gene is TRBV7-2, the J gene TRBJ2-5; 8 positions agree with TRBD2. The CDR3 sequence is CASSLYFSGAGSQYF. CDR3 nucleotides: TGTGCCAGCAGCTTATACTTTAGCGGGGCGGGGTCCCAGTACTTC.